The clone carrying this T cell receptor (beta chain) was picked up a small number of times. Its antigen is unknown. Per the germline V gene, CDR1 is MNHEY and CDR2 is SMNVEV (reference sequence). This CDR3 comprises 15 residues. V was cut by 5 bases and J by 0 bases, with 11 bases left in between. This record comes from a study of T-cell reconstitution after alpha-beta-depleted transplantation in children. Notes on the study in general: Recipient T cells and thymic progenitors that survived gave rise to the high TCRbeta diversity observed at day 60 in some patients. T-cell counts and diversity at one year post-transplant came mainly from newly produced T cells. Expanded clones from the graft, numbering several hundred, reportedly supplied alpha-beta T cells about two months after transplant.

Unique molecular identifiers tagged the TCRbeta library. A single record per CDR3 protein comes from TCRdb applying MiXCR to the PCR reads. The sample includes about 980,000 distinct CDR3 sequences, roughly 29% of them seen just once. The V call is TRBV27, the J call TRBJ2-1; no firm D call. The sequencing here drew on PBMCs, mostly from graft donor cells, taken 360 days after TCRalphabeta/CD19-depleted stem cell transplant. This receptor was identified in a boy younger than two who had a stem cell transplant for SCID, so the T cells may come from the graft donor. The DNA for the CDR3 is TGTGCCAGCAGTCCCGACGAAATCTCCTACAATGAGCAGTTCTTC. Protein product: CASSPDEISYNEQFF.